This is a list of T cell receptor beta chains from one sample in a study of T-cell reconstitution after alpha-beta-depleted transplantation in children. In TCRdb, the PCR reads were re-called with MiXCR into one record per CDR3 protein. The sample gives 250,000 to 300,000 distinct CDR3 sequences, 10% of which show up once; less than 9% is in the top ten. The sample here was PBMCs, taken before TCRalphabeta/CD19-depleted stem cell transplant. The receptors stem from a boy younger than two with acute myeloid leukemia, due to receive a stem cell transplant. Each CDR3 is given with its conserved first and last residue. A D gene is named only where the DNA matches it firmly. Clone size is not always given. Where it is, it says once, few, many or a class for expanded clones.

d_call: -
clone_size: many
j_call: TRBJ2-3
v_call: TRBV5-1
cdr3_nt: TGCGCCAGCAGCTACAGGGATAGCACAGATACGCAGTATTTT
cdr3_aa: CASSYRDSTDTQYF

d_call: TRBD2
clone_size: many
j_call: TRBJ2-5
v_call: TRBV15
cdr3_nt: TGTGCCACCAGCATTCCTAGCGGGAGCATGTCTCGAGAGACCCAGTACTTC
cdr3_aa: CATSIPSGSMSRETQYF

d_call: TRBD1
clone_size: many
j_call: TRBJ2-7
v_call: TRBV2
cdr3_nt: TGTGCCAGCAGTGCCCGGGACAGGATTGGCGAGCAGTACTTC
cdr3_aa: CASSARDRIGEQYF

d_call: TRBD1
clone_size: few
j_call: TRBJ2-7
v_call: TRBV7-2
cdr3_nt: TGTGCCAGCAGCCCTTCGACAGGGGGTGGATACGAGCAGTACTTC
cdr3_aa: CASSPSTGGGYEQYF

d_call: -
clone_size: many
j_call: TRBJ2-6
v_call: TRBV7-6
cdr3_nt: TGTGCCAGCAGCTTAGCGGCCTCTGGGGCCAACGTCCTGACTTTC
cdr3_aa: CASSLAASGANVLTF

d_call: -
clone_size: many
j_call: TRBJ2-3
v_call: TRBV30
cdr3_nt: TGTGCCTGGACTCCTGATCTCACAGATACGCAGTATTTT
cdr3_aa: CAWTPDLTDTQYF

d_call: TRBD1
clone_size: many
j_call: TRBJ2-7
v_call: TRBV6-1
cdr3_nt: TGTGCCAGCAGTCCCCGGGACAGGAGATACGAGCAGTACTTC
cdr3_aa: CASSPRDRRYEQYF

d_call: -
clone_size: few
j_call: TRBJ1-1
v_call: TRBV7-2
cdr3_nt: TGTGCCAGCACCCGAGTAGGGCTAGGGGACATTGAAGCTTTCTTT
cdr3_aa: CASTRVGLGDIEAFF

d_call: TRBD1
clone_size: -
j_call: TRBJ2-6
v_call: TRBV30
cdr3_nt: TGTGCCTGGCAGGGGGCCGGGGCCAACGTCCTGACTTTC
cdr3_aa: CAWQGAGANVLTF

d_call: -
clone_size: -
j_call: TRBJ2-7
v_call: TRBV7-9
cdr3_nt: TGTGCCAGCAGCCCTAGCGAAGACGCTTTCGGGGAGCAGTACTTC
cdr3_aa: CASSPSEDAFGEQYF

d_call: TRBD1
clone_size: many
j_call: TRBJ2-1
v_call: TRBV6-1
cdr3_nt: TGTGCCAGCACCCCGGACAGGGGAACCTACAATGAGCAGTTCTTC
cdr3_aa: CASTPDRGTYNEQFF

d_call: -
clone_size: many
j_call: TRBJ1-6
v_call: TRBV20-1
cdr3_nt: TGCAGTGCTAGAGATCGAGGAGGAACTCTCTCCTATAATTCACCCCTCCACTTT
cdr3_aa: CSARDRGGTLSYNSPLHF

d_call: TRBD1
clone_size: -
j_call: TRBJ1-5
v_call: TRBV29-1
cdr3_nt: TGCAGCGTGGGACAGCAAGGCAATCAGCCCCAGCATTTT
cdr3_aa: CSVGQQGNQPQHF

d_call: TRBD1
clone_size: many
j_call: TRBJ1-4
v_call: TRBV28
cdr3_nt: TGTGCCAGCAGGGTCTGGAGGACAGGGGATGAAAAACTGTTTTTT
cdr3_aa: CASRVWRTGDEKLFF

d_call: -
clone_size: few
j_call: TRBJ2-2
v_call: TRBV6-1
cdr3_nt: TGTGCCAGCATCTCCGGCTACACCGGGGAGCTGTTTTTT
cdr3_aa: CASISGYTGELFF

d_call: TRBD1
clone_size: many
j_call: TRBJ2-7
v_call: TRBV10-3
cdr3_nt: TGTGCCATCAGTGAGTCGGGGACAGCCTCCTACGAGCAGTACTTC
cdr3_aa: CAISESGTASYEQYF

d_call: TRBD1
clone_size: many
j_call: TRBJ2-7
v_call: TRBV5-1
cdr3_nt: TGCGCCAGCAGCTGGGACAGCGCGACCTACGAGCAGTACTTC
cdr3_aa: CASSWDSATYEQYF

d_call: -
clone_size: many
j_call: TRBJ1-2
v_call: TRBV4-1
cdr3_nt: TGCGCCAGCAGCCAGGGTCCGATTAACAGGAACTTTAAATGGAATAACTATGGCTACACCTTC
cdr3_aa: CASSQGPINRNFKWNNYGYTF

d_call: -
clone_size: many
j_call: TRBJ2-5
v_call: TRBV28
cdr3_nt: TGTGCCAGCACTAACTACGCCTCAGGGGAGACCCAGTACTTC
cdr3_aa: CASTNYASGETQYF

d_call: -
clone_size: many
j_call: TRBJ2-7
v_call: TRBV20-1
cdr3_nt: TGCAGTGCTAGAGATCTGTTCGGGAGTGGATCCTACGAGCAGTACTTC
cdr3_aa: CSARDLFGSGSYEQYF

d_call: TRBD1
clone_size: many
j_call: TRBJ2-3
v_call: TRBV28
cdr3_nt: TGTGCCAGCTGTCTCCTGACAGGGAAGACAGATACGCAGTATTTT
cdr3_aa: CASCLLTGKTDTQYF

d_call: TRBD1
clone_size: few
j_call: TRBJ2-7
v_call: TRBV5-1
cdr3_nt: TGCGCCAGCAGCCCCAATCGAAGGACAGGGGACGAGCAGTACTTC
cdr3_aa: CASSPNRRTGDEQYF

d_call: -
clone_size: many
j_call: TRBJ1-5
v_call: TRBV6-2/TRBV6-3
cdr3_nt: TGTGCCAGCAGTTACGGACCCTCTAGCAATCAGCCCCAGCATTTT
cdr3_aa: CASSYGPSSNQPQHF

d_call: -
clone_size: few
j_call: TRBJ1-3
v_call: TRBV7-9
cdr3_nt: TGTGCCAGCAGCTTTTCTACCGGGGGGACGTCTGGAAACACCATATATTTT
cdr3_aa: CASSFSTGGTSGNTIYF

d_call: TRBD2
clone_size: many
j_call: TRBJ2-7
v_call: TRBV12-3/TRBV12-4
cdr3_nt: TGTGCCAGCAGTTTGGGCGGGAGCTCCTACGAGCAGTACTTC
cdr3_aa: CASSLGGSSYEQYF

d_call: TRBD2
clone_size: many
j_call: TRBJ2-7
v_call: TRBV12-3/TRBV12-4
cdr3_nt: TGTGCCGTCAGTCTCGGGACTAGCTACGAGCAGTACTTC
cdr3_aa: CAVSLGTSYEQYF

d_call: TRBD1
clone_size: many
j_call: TRBJ2-2
v_call: TRBV4-1
cdr3_nt: TGCGCCAGCAGCCCAGGACAGGGGCACACCGGGGAGCTGTTTTTT
cdr3_aa: CASSPGQGHTGELFF

d_call: TRBD2
clone_size: many
j_call: TRBJ2-7
v_call: TRBV3-1
cdr3_nt: TGTGCCAGCAGCCAAGCGACTAGCGGGAGACAAAACGAGCAGTACTTC
cdr3_aa: CASSQATSGRQNEQYF

d_call: TRBD2
clone_size: many
j_call: TRBJ2-3
v_call: TRBV27
cdr3_nt: TGTGCCAGCAGTTTACTAGCGGGAGGGCCGGGCACAGATACGCAGTATTTT
cdr3_aa: CASSLLAGGPGTDTQYF

d_call: -
clone_size: many
j_call: TRBJ2-1
v_call: TRBV5-1
cdr3_nt: TGCGCCAGCAGCTTGGGGACCAATATTAATGAGCAGTTCTTC
cdr3_aa: CASSLGTNINEQFF

d_call: TRBD2
clone_size: few
j_call: TRBJ2-5
v_call: TRBV18
cdr3_nt: TGTGCCAGCTCACCACTAGCGGGGGACCAAGAGACCCAGTACTTC
cdr3_aa: CASSPLAGDQETQYF

d_call: -
clone_size: few
j_call: TRBJ1-1
v_call: TRBV27
cdr3_nt: TGTGCCAGCATGGCGGGGGTCACTGAAGCTTTCTTT
cdr3_aa: CASMAGVTEAFF

d_call: -
clone_size: many
j_call: TRBJ2-5
v_call: TRBV19
cdr3_nt: TGTGCCAGTAGTGAACAGGGAGGGGAAGAGACCCAGTACTTC
cdr3_aa: CASSEQGGEETQYF

d_call: TRBD2
clone_size: few
j_call: TRBJ2-1
v_call: TRBV10-3
cdr3_nt: TGTGCCATCAGTGAGCAGACTAGCTACTACAATGAGCAGTTCTTC
cdr3_aa: CAISEQTSYYNEQFF

d_call: -
clone_size: many
j_call: TRBJ2-7
v_call: TRBV5-5
cdr3_nt: TGTGCCAGCAGCTTGGCGGTTTGGTCCTACGAGCAGTACTTC
cdr3_aa: CASSLAVWSYEQYF

d_call: TRBD2
clone_size: many
j_call: TRBJ2-7
v_call: TRBV12-3/TRBV12-4
cdr3_nt: TGTGCCAGCAGTTCCCTTTTTGGCGGGAGCCCCTACGAGCAGTACTTC
cdr3_aa: CASSSLFGGSPYEQYF

d_call: -
clone_size: -
j_call: TRBJ2-7
v_call: TRBV10-3
cdr3_nt: TGTGCCATCAGTGAGTCGAGTCGGAACGAGCAGTACTTC
cdr3_aa: CAISESSRNEQYF

d_call: -
clone_size: many
j_call: TRBJ2-1
v_call: TRBV6-5
cdr3_nt: TGTGCCAGCAGTTACTCCGTTCCTAGAGCTCATGAGCAGTTCTTC
cdr3_aa: CASSYSVPRAHEQFF

d_call: TRBD1
clone_size: -
j_call: TRBJ2-7
v_call: TRBV19
cdr3_nt: TGTGCCAGTACCAACTGGGATCAGGGACAGGGTTACGAGCAGTACTTC
cdr3_aa: CASTNWDQGQGYEQYF

d_call: -
clone_size: once
j_call: TRBJ1-1
v_call: TRBV18
cdr3_nt: TGTGCCAGCTCCCAATCTGGAGGGGGTGAAGCTTTCTTT
cdr3_aa: CASSQSGGGEAFF

d_call: -
clone_size: few
j_call: TRBJ2-7
v_call: TRBV4-3
cdr3_nt: TGCGCCAGCAGCCAAGAAGGACGACTAGACTCTTACGAGCAGTACTTC
cdr3_aa: CASSQEGRLDSYEQYF

d_call: TRBD1
clone_size: many
j_call: TRBJ2-7
v_call: TRBV7-9
cdr3_nt: TGTGCCAGCAGCTTGGGACAGCGGCCCTACGAGCAGTACTTC
cdr3_aa: CASSLGQRPYEQYF

d_call: -
clone_size: -
j_call: TRBJ2-4
v_call: TRBV6-5
cdr3_nt: TGTGCCAGCAGTAGGGGGGGGGCCAAAAACATTCAGTACTTC
cdr3_aa: CASSRGGAKNIQYF

d_call: -
clone_size: many
j_call: TRBJ2-2
v_call: TRBV12-3/TRBV12-4
cdr3_nt: TGTGCCAGCAGCCCCACGGGGCGGGCCACCGGGGAGCTGTTTTTT
cdr3_aa: CASSPTGRATGELFF

d_call: -
clone_size: many
j_call: TRBJ2-1
v_call: TRBV7-9
cdr3_nt: TGTGCCAGCTTAGTTGTGAATGAGCAGTTCTTC
cdr3_aa: CASLVVNEQFF

d_call: TRBD2
clone_size: many
j_call: TRBJ2-5
v_call: TRBV28
cdr3_nt: TGTGCCAGCAGTTTCTCCGGACTAGCGGGAGAAGAGACCCAGTACTTC
cdr3_aa: CASSFSGLAGEETQYF

d_call: -
clone_size: few
j_call: TRBJ1-2
v_call: TRBV18
cdr3_nt: TGTGCCAGCTCACCACGCCAAGGCCACGGGGGCTACACCTTC
cdr3_aa: CASSPRQGHGGYTF

d_call: -
clone_size: many
j_call: TRBJ2-3
v_call: TRBV5-5
cdr3_nt: TGTGCCAGCAGCGCACGACAGGCTCTCACAGATACGCAGTATTTT
cdr3_aa: CASSARQALTDTQYF

d_call: -
clone_size: -
j_call: TRBJ1-5
v_call: TRBV9
cdr3_nt: TGTGCCAGCAGCGTAGGTGGTCAGCCCCGGCATTTT
cdr3_aa: CASSVGGQPRHF

d_call: TRBD2
clone_size: -
j_call: TRBJ2-7
v_call: TRBV6-1
cdr3_nt: TGTGCCAGCAGCAAAAGACTAGCGGCGTTCTACGAGCAGTACTTC
cdr3_aa: CASSKRLAAFYEQYF

d_call: TRBD1
clone_size: -
j_call: TRBJ2-5
v_call: TRBV29-1
cdr3_nt: TGCAGCGTTGTAACCTGGACAGGCCAAGAGACCCAGTACTTC
cdr3_aa: CSVVTWTGQETQYF

d_call: TRBD1
clone_size: many
j_call: TRBJ2-7
v_call: TRBV7-9
cdr3_nt: TGTGCCAGCAGCCGACAGGGCCAGCAGTACTTC
cdr3_aa: CASSRQGQQYF

d_call: TRBD2
clone_size: many
j_call: TRBJ2-3
v_call: TRBV20-1
cdr3_nt: TGCAGTGCCGCGCGGGGGGGCGGAGAAGATACGCAGTATTTT
cdr3_aa: CSAARGGGEDTQYF

d_call: TRBD2
clone_size: -
j_call: TRBJ2-7
v_call: TRBV4-2
cdr3_nt: TGTGCCAGCAGCCCCATAGCTAGCGGGAGGGCCGTAGTCTACGAGCAGTACTTC
cdr3_aa: CASSPIASGRAVVYEQYF

d_call: -
clone_size: many
j_call: TRBJ1-5
v_call: TRBV2
cdr3_nt: TGTGCCAGCAGTGCGACAGTTATTAGCAATCAGCCCCAGCATTTT
cdr3_aa: CASSATVISNQPQHF

d_call: -
clone_size: many
j_call: TRBJ2-1
v_call: TRBV7-6
cdr3_nt: TGTGCCAGCAGCTTAAACAGGCCCTCCTACAATGAGCAGTTCTTC
cdr3_aa: CASSLNRPSYNEQFF

d_call: -
clone_size: many
j_call: TRBJ2-5
v_call: TRBV7-3
cdr3_nt: TGTGCCAGCAGTTTAGTGCTCACCCCGCAAGAGACCCAGTACTTC
cdr3_aa: CASSLVLTPQETQYF